This is a list of T cell receptor beta chains from one sample in a study of OX40 agonist ivuxolimab in advanced cancers. TCRdb keeps only in-frame clones here, not all; method: immunoSEQ multiplex PCR. The repertoire holds tens of thousands of clones, with just over 90% as singletons. Source: CD4+ or CD8+ T cells sorted from blood, taken in a trial of the OX40 agonist ivuxolimab. The source is an adult with an advanced solid tumor such as melanoma, head and neck, liver or kidney cancer. CDR3s include the opening cysteine and the closing phenylalanine or tryptophan. A D gene is named only where the DNA matches it firmly. Not all rows give a size; the values are once, few, many and, for expanded clones, a class.

V gene: TRBV28; D gene: -; clone size: -; J gene: TRBJ2-2; CDR3 protein: CASSLYSGMTGELFF; CDR3 DNA: TGTGCCAGCAGTTTGTATTCAGGGATGACCGGGGAGCTGTTTTTT
V gene: TRBV11-2; D gene: -; clone size: -; J gene: TRBJ2-5; CDR3 protein: CATALGSRQETQYF; CDR3 DNA: TGTGCCACCGCCTTGGGAAGCCGGCAAGAGACCCAGTACTTC
V gene: TRBV6-1; D gene: TRBD2; clone size: -; J gene: TRBJ2-1; CDR3 protein: CASSAPGAGANEQFF; CDR3 DNA: TGTGCCAGCAGTGCCCCCGGAGCGGGGGCAAATGAGCAGTTCTTC
V gene: TRBV11-2; D gene: -; clone size: -; J gene: TRBJ2-7; CDR3 protein: CASSPPTSYEQYF; CDR3 DNA: TGTGCCAGCAGCCCACCCACGAGCTACGAGCAGTACTTC
V gene: TRBV28; D gene: -; clone size: -; J gene: TRBJ2-7; CDR3 protein: CASRVRGSYEQYF; CDR3 DNA: TGTGCCAGCAGGGTTAGAGGCTCCTACGAGCAGTACTTC
V gene: TRBV7-9; D gene: -; clone size: -; J gene: TRBJ2-7; CDR3 protein: CASSLVSYEQYF; CDR3 DNA: TGTGCCAGCAGCTTAGTGAGTTACGAGCAGTACTTC
V gene: TRBV14; D gene: -; clone size: -; J gene: TRBJ1-5; CDR3 protein: CASSPGGNQPQHF; CDR3 DNA: TGTGCCAGCAGCCCTGGGGGGAATCAGCCCCAGCATTTT
V gene: TRBV13; D gene: TRBD2; clone size: once; J gene: TRBJ2-5; CDR3 protein: CASSLGGASQETQYF; CDR3 DNA: TGTGCCAGCAGCCTCGGGGGGGCCAGCCAGGAGACCCAGTACTTC
V gene: TRBV19; D gene: TRBD1; clone size: -; J gene: TRBJ1-2; CDR3 protein: CASRQGFEYGYTF; CDR3 DNA: TGTGCCAGCAGACAGGGCTTCGAATATGGCTACACCTTC
V gene: TRBV30; D gene: -; clone size: -; J gene: TRBJ2-5; CDR3 protein: CAWSVTGETQYF; CDR3 DNA: TGTGCCTGGAGTGTAACCGGAGAGACCCAGTACTTC
V gene: TRBV6-1; D gene: TRBD2; clone size: -; J gene: TRBJ2-1; CDR3 protein: CASSDLAGGFDEQFF; CDR3 DNA: TGTGCCAGCAGTGACCTAGCGGGGGGTTTCGATGAGCAGTTCTTC
V gene: TRBV2; D gene: -; clone size: -; J gene: TRBJ1-1; CDR3 protein: CASSRSSVGVEDTEAFF; CDR3 DNA: TGTGCCAGCAGTCGATCTAGTGTAGGGGTGGAAGACACTGAAGCTTTCTTT
V gene: TRBV13; D gene: -; clone size: -; J gene: TRBJ2-3; CDR3 protein: CASSLGHLGDTQYF; CDR3 DNA: TGTGCCAGCAGCTTGGGCCACCTCGGGGATACGCAGTATTTT
V gene: TRBV9; D gene: -; clone size: -; J gene: TRBJ2-7; CDR3 protein: CASSEGNRAEQYF; CDR3 DNA: TGTGCCAGCAGCGAAGGTAATCGGGCCGAGCAGTACTTC
V gene: TRBV10-2; D gene: -; clone size: -; J gene: TRBJ2-7; CDR3 protein: CASAKSGFPYEQYF; CDR3 DNA: TGCGCCAGCGCAAAATCAGGATTCCCCTACGAGCAGTACTTC
V gene: TRBV7-6; D gene: -; clone size: -; J gene: TRBJ1-2; CDR3 protein: CASSPAGGLGYTF; CDR3 DNA: TGTGCCAGCAGCCCGGCTGGGGGTCTTGGCTACACCTTC
V gene: TRBV27; D gene: -; clone size: -; J gene: TRBJ1-1; CDR3 protein: CASSPDRTPWAEAFF; CDR3 DNA: TGTGCCAGCAGTCCCGACAGGACCCCTTGGGCTGAAGCTTTCTTT
V gene: TRBV5-6; D gene: -; clone size: -; J gene: TRBJ1-5; CDR3 protein: CASSLAGNSNQPQHF; CDR3 DNA: TGTGCCAGCAGCTTGGCCGGGAATAGCAATCAGCCCCAGCATTTT
V gene: TRBV6-4; D gene: -; clone size: -; J gene: TRBJ2-2; CDR3 protein: CASSDSLGTGELFF; CDR3 DNA: TGTGCCAGCAGTGACTCGCTGGGCACCGGGGAGCTGTTTTTT
V gene: TRBV6-5; D gene: -; clone size: -; J gene: TRBJ1-1; CDR3 protein: CASREKTGYTEAFF; CDR3 DNA: TGTGCCAGCAGGGAAAAAACAGGTTACACTGAAGCTTTCTTT
V gene: TRBV7-6; D gene: -; clone size: -; J gene: TRBJ2-2; CDR3 protein: CASSLGGAGELFF; CDR3 DNA: TGTGCCAGCAGCTTAGGGGGGGCCGGGGAGCTGTTTTTT
V gene: TRBV19; D gene: -; clone size: -; J gene: TRBJ2-2; CDR3 protein: CASSPISTAGELFF; CDR3 DNA: TGTGCCAGTAGTCCGATCTCCACGGCCGGGGAGCTGTTTTTT
V gene: TRBV7-9; D gene: -; clone size: -; J gene: TRBJ2-3; CDR3 protein: CASSLGGPQYF; CDR3 DNA: TGTGCCAGCAGCTTAGGCGGGCCCCAGTATTTT
V gene: TRBV19; D gene: -; clone size: -; J gene: TRBJ1-1; CDR3 protein: CASNPGVNTEAFF; CDR3 DNA: TGTGCCAGCAACCCAGGGGTGAACACTGAAGCTTTCTTT